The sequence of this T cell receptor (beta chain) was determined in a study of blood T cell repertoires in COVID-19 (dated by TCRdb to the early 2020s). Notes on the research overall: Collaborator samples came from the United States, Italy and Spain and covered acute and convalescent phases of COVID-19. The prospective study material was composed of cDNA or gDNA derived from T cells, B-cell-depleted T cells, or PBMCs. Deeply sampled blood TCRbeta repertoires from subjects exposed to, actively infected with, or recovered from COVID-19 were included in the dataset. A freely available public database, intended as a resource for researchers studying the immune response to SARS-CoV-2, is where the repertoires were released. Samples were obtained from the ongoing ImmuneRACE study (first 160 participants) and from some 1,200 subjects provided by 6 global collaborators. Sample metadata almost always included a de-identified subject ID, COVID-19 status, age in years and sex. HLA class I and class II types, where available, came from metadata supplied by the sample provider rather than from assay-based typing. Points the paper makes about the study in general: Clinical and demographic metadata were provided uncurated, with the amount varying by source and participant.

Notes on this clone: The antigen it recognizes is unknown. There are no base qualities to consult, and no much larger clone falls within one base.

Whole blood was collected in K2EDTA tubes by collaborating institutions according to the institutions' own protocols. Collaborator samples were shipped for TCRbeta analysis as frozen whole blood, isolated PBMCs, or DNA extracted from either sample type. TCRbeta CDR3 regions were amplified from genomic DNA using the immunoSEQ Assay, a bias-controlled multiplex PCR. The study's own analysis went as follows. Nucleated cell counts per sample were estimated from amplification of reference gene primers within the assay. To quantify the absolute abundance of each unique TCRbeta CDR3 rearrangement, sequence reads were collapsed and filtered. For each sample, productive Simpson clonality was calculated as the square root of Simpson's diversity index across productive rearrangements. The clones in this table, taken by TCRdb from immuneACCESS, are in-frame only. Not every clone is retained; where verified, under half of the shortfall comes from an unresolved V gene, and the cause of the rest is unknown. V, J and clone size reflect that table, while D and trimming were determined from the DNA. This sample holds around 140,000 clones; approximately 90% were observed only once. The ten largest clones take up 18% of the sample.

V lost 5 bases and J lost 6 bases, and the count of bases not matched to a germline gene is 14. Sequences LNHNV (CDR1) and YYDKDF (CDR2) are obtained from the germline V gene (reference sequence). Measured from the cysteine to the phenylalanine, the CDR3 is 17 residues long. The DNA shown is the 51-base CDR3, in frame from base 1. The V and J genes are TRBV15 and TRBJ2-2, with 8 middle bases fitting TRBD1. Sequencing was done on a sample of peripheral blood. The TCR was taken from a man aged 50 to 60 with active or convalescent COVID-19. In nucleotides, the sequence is TGTGCCACCAGCGGAGGGGACAGGAGATTTGGTCCCGGGGAGCTGTTTTTT. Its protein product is CATSGGDRRFGPGELFF.